Given below is one TCR beta chain in context. As yet, its antigen is unknown. Clones were read by immunoSEQ multiplex PCR, and TCRdb kept only the in-frame ones, dropping some. The sample lists around 240,000 clones, around 90% occurring once. The V end lost 6 bases, the J end lost 10 bases, and 16 bases lay between the germline ends. CDR1 and CDR2 (germline): LNHDA, SQIVND (reference sequence). CDR3 length: 14 residues. The sample comes from a study of cytomegalovirus exposure and HLA in healthy donors. General observations from the study: Subsequent analysis found a tendency for first-cohort TCR clusters to co-occur within the 110 or so validation repertoires. Associated with cytomegalovirus, according to the listing, were fewer than 200 TCR beta chains.

The donors were in the approximately 130-subject validation cohort, distinct from the roughly 600-subject first cohort. Material for sequencing was PBMCs. V and J are TRBV19 and TRBJ1-6; weak D call: TRBD1 (6 bases). The receptor comes from a young woman in good health and CMV-seronegative. This chain's CDR3 is CASRLQGIYSPLHF. The CDR3 DNA reads as TGTGCCAGTAGATTACAGGGTATTTACTCACCCCTCCACTTT.